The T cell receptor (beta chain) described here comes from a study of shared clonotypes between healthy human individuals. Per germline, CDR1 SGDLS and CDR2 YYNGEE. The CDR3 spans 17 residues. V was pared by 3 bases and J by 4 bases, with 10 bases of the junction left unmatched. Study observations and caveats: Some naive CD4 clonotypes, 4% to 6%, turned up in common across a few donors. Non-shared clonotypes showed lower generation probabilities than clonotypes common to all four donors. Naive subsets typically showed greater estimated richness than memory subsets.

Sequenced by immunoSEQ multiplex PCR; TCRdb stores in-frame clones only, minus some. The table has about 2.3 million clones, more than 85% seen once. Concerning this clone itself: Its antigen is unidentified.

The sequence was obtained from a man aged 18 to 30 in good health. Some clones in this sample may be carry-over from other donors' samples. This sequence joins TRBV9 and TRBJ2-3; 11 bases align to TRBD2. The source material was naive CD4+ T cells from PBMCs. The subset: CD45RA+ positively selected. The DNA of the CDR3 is TGTGCCAGCAGCGCGGACTTTAGCGGGAGGGCCCCAGATACGCAGTATTTT. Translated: CASSADFSGRAPDTQYF.